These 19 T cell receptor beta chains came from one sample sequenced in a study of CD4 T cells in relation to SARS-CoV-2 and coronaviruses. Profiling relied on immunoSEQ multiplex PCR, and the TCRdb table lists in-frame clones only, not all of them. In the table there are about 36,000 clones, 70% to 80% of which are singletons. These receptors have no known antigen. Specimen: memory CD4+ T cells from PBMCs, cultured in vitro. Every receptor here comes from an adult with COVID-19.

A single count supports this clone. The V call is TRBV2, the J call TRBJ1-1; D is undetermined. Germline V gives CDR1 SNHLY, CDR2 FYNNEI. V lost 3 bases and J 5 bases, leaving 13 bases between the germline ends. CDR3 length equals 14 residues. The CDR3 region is CASSEAVGWTEAFF. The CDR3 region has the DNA TGTGCCAGCAGTGAGGCCGTCGGGTGGACTGAAGCTTTCTTT.

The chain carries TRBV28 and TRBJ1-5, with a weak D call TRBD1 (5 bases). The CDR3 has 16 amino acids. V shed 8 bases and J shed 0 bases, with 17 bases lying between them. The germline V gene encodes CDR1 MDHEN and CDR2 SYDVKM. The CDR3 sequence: CASRVGGSYSNQPQHF. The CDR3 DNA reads TGTGCCAGCCGCGTGGGGGGGAGCTATAGCAATCAGCCCCAGCATTTT.

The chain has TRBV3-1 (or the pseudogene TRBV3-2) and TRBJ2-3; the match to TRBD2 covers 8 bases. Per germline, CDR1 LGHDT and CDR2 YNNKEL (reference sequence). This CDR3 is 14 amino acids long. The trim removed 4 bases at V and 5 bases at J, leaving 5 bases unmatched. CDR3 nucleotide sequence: TGTGCCAGCAGCCCCCACAGCGGGGGAGATACGCAGTATTTT. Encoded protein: CASSPHSGGDTQYF.

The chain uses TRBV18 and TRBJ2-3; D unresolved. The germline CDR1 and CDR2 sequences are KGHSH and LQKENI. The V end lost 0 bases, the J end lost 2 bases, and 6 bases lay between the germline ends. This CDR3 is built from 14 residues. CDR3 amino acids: CASSPPVNTDTQYF. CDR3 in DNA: TGTGCCAGCTCACCACCGGTGAACACAGATACGCAGTATTTT.

The CDR3 DNA follows: TGTGCCAGCAGCCAAGCTTCCCTGACAGGGCGAAGTGAAGCTTTCTTT. This sequence encodes CASSQASLTGRSEAFF. The V gene is TRBV3-1 (or the pseudogene TRBV3-2), the J gene TRBJ1-1; 7 bases align to TRBD1. Germline V gene sequence: CDR1 LGHDT, CDR2 YNNKEL (reference sequence). The V segment lost 1 base and the J segment 7 bases; nucleotides outside the gene matches: 12. The CDR3 has 16 amino acids.

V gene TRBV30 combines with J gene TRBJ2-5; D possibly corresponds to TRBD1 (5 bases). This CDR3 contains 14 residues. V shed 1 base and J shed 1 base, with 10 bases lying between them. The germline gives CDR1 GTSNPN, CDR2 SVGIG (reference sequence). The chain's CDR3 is CAWSDQGSQETQYF. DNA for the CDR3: TGTGCCTGGAGTGACCAGGGCTCCCAAGAGACCCAGTACTTC.

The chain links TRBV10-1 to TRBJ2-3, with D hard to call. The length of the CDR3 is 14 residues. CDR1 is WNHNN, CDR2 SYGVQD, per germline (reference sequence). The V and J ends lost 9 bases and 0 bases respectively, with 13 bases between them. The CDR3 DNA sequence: TGCGCCAGTCATACAGACCAAAGCACAGATACGCAGTATTTT. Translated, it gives CASHTDQSTDTQYF.

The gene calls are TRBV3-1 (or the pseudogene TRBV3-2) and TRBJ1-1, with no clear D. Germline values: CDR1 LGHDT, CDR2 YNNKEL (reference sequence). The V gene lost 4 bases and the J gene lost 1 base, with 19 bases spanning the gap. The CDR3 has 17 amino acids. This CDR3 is CASSPTRPRAGNTEAFF. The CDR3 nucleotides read TGTGCCAGCAGCCCTACCAGACCTAGAGCCGGGAACACTGAAGCTTTCTTT.

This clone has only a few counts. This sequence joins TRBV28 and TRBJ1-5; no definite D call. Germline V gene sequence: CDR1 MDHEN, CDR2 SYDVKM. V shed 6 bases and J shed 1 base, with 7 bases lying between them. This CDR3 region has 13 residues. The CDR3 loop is CASRGRSNQPQHF. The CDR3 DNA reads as TGTGCCAGCAGGGGTAGGAGCAATCAGCCCCAGCATTTT.

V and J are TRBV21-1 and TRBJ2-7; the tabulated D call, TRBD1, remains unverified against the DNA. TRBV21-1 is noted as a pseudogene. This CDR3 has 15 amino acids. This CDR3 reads CASSAQTGKHYEQYF. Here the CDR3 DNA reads TGTGCCAGCAGCGCCCAGACAGGGAAACACTACGAGCAGTACTTC.

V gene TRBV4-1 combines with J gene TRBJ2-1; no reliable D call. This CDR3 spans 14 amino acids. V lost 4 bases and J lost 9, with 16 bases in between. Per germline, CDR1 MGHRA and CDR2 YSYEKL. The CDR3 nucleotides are TGCGCCAGCAGCCCTGGACCCGGTGGTCGTGAGCAGTTCTTC. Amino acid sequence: CASSPGPGGREQFF.

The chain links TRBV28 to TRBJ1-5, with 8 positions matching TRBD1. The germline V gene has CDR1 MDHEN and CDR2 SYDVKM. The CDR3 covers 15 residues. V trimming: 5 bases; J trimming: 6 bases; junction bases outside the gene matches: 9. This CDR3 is CASSITGGQAQPQHF. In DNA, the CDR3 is TGTGCCAGCAGTATTACAGGGGGACAAGCTCAGCCCCAGCATTTT.

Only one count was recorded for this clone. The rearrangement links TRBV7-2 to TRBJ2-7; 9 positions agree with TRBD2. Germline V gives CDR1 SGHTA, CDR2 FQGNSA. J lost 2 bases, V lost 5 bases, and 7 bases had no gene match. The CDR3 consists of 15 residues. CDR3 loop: CASSRSGSSTYEQYF. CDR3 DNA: TGTGCCAGCAGCCGTAGCGGGAGTTCAACCTACGAGCAGTACTTC.

The CDR3 region has the DNA TGTGCCAGCAGTTTATGGGACACGAACAATGAGCAGTTCTTC. Translated: CASSLWDTNNEQFF. The rearrangement links TRBV27 to TRBJ2-1, with D tentatively TRBD1 (6 bases). Germline V gene sequence: CDR1 MNHEY, CDR2 SMNVEV (reference sequence). Trimming pared 1 base from V and 5 bases from J, leaving 9 bases between. The CDR3 has 14 amino acids.

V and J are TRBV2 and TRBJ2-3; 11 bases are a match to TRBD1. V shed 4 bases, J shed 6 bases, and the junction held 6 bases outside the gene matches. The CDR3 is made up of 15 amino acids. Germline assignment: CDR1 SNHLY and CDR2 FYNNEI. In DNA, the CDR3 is TGTGCCAGCAGTGGGACAGGGGGCGTAATCGATACGCAGTATTTT. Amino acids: CASSGTGGVIDTQYF. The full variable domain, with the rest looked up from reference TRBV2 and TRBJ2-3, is EPEVTQTPSHQVTQMGQEVILRCVPISNHLYFYWYRQILGQKVEFLVSFYNNEISEKSEIFDDQFSVERPDGSNFTLKIRSTKLEDSAMYFCASSGTGGVIDTQYFGPGTRLTVL.

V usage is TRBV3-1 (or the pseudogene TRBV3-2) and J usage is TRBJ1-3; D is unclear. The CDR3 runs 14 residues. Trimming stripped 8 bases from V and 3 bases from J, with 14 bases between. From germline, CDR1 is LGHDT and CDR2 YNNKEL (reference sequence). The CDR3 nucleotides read TGTGCCAGCGGAGTGTGGAAGGGTGGAAACACCATATATTTT. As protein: CASGVWKGGNTIYF.

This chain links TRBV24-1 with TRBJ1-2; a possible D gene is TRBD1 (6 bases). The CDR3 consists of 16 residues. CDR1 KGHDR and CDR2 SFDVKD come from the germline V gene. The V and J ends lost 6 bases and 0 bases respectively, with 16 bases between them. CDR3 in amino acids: CATSPGPDRPNYGYTF. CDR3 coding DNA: TGTGCCACCAGTCCCGGTCCCGACAGGCCTAACTATGGCTACACCTTC.

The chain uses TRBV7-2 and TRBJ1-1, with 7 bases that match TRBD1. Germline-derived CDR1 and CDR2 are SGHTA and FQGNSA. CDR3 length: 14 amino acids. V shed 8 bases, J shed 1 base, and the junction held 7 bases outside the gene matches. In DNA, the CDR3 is TGTGCCAGCCTCACGGACAGGCAGAACACTGAAGCTTTCTTT. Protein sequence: CASLTDRQNTEAFF.

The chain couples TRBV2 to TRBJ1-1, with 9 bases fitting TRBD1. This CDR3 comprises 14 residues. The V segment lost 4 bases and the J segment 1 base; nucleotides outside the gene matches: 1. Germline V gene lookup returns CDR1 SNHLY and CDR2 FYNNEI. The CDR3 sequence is CASSGQGGNTEAFF. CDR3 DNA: TGTGCCAGCAGTGGACAGGGGGGGAACACTGAAGCTTTCTTT.